The next 27 T cell receptor beta chains were all read from a single sample in a study of cytomegalovirus exposure and HLA in healthy donors. The PCR made use of 60 Vbeta and 13 Jbeta primers. Data came from immunoSEQ multiplex PCR; TCRdb stores just in-frame clones and leaves some out. Here the sample spans fewer than 200,000 clones, 65% to 70% being singletons. Sequences were obtained from PBMCs. The receptors derive from a woman aged 18-29 years in good health and CMV-seropositive.

The J gene is TRBJ1-2, the V gene TRBV19; D is possibly TRBD1 (5 bases). The length of the CDR3 is 14 residues. V gave up 7 bases and J gave up 3 bases, with 15 bases separating them. The V gene's germline CDR1 is LNHDA and CDR2 SQIVND (reference sequence). This chain's CDR3 is CASNHRTGDYGYTF. As DNA, the CDR3 is TGTGCCAGTAATCACAGGACGGGGGACTATGGCTACACCTTC. The full variable domain, in which reference TRBV19 and TRBJ1-2 provide the parts outside the CDR3, is DGGITQSPKYLFRKEGQNVTLSCEQNLNHDAMYWYRQDPGQGLRLIYYSQIVNDFQKGDIAEGYSVSREKKESFPLTVTSAQKNPTAFYLCASNHRTGDYGYTFGSGTRLTVV.

The J gene is TRBJ1-2, the V gene TRBV2, with TRBD1 matching over 7 bases. Trimming cost V 9 bases and J 12 bases; bases outside gene matches: 16. Germline CDR1 SNHLY, CDR2 FYNNEI. The length of the CDR3 is 13 residues. This CDR3 is CASLQRRQGGDTF. The CDR3 DNA reads as TGTGCCAGTCTCCAGCGACGACAGGGCGGAGACACCTTC.

V gene TRBV2 combines with J gene TRBJ1-1; no clear D. The CDR3 length is 13 residues. V was clipped by 4 bases and J by 6 bases, with 12 bases between them. The V gene's germline CDR1 is SNHLY and CDR2 FYNNEI. The CDR3 coding sequence is TGTGCCAGCAGTGCCAGCCGGGAGGCTGAAGCTTTCTTT. Translating it yields CASSASREAEAFF.

V is TRBV15 and J is TRBJ2-7, with D possibly being TRBD1 (6 bases). The ends were cut back, 1 base at V and 4 bases at J, with 11 bases in the middle. Looked up from germline, CDR1 is LNHNV and CDR2 is YYDKDF (reference sequence). The CDR3 is 14 residues long. CDR3 sequence reads: CATSRGQERYEQYF. CDR3 sequence (DNA): TGTGCCACCAGCAGAGGACAGGAGCGGTACGAGCAGTACTTC.

This sequence joins TRBV11-2 and TRBJ1-4; 8 positions match TRBD1. This CDR3 has 15 amino acids. The germline V gene encodes CDR1 SGHAT and CDR2 FQNNGV. The J segment lost 7 bases and the V segment lost 5 bases, leaving 9 bases of the junction unmatched. Written as DNA, the CDR3 is TGTGCCAGCAGCCCCAGGACAGGGCCCCGTGAAAAACTGTTTTTT. Translation: CASSPRTGPREKLFF. Filled out from reference TRBV11-2 and TRBJ1-4, the complete variable domain reads EAGVAQSPRYKIIEKRQSVAFWCNPISGHATLYWYQQILGQGPKLLIQFQNNGVVDDSQLPKDRFSAERLKGVDSTLKIQPAKLEDSAVYLCASSPRTGPREKLFFGSGTQLSVL.

This chain uses TRBV2 with TRBJ1-5; 9 nucleotides match TRBD1. CDR3 size: 14 residues. Trimming removed 7 bases from V and 7 bases from J; junction bases left unmatched: 8. Germline V lookup: CDR1 SNHLY, CDR2 FYNNEI. CDR3 protein: CASTPGQGTQPQHF. The CDR3 DNA follows: TGTGCCAGCACCCCCGGACAGGGGACGCAGCCCCAGCATTTT.

DNA for the CDR3: TGTGCCATCAGTGACTCCAAGGGGCAGTCCGTTGACGAGCAGTACTTC. Residues: CAISDSKGQSVDEQYF. The chain joins TRBV10-3 to TRBJ2-7; D perhaps matches TRBD1 (5 bases). Germline V CDR1 and CDR2: ENHRY, SYGVKD. V was pared by 3 bases and J by 5 bases, with 20 bases between. This CDR3 region has 16 residues.

Only a few counts were recorded for this clone. This chain uses TRBV28 with TRBJ1-2; perhaps TRBD1 as D (5 bases). The CDR3 totals 15 residues. Germline lookup yields CDR1 MDHEN and CDR2 SYDVKM. V lost 4 bases and J lost 0, with 12 bases in between. The CDR3 DNA reads TGTGCCAGCAGTTCCCGACAGAAGGCTAACTATGGCTACACCTTC. Translating it yields CASSSRQKANYGYTF.

CDR3 protein: CASSLVAANEQFF. The DNA of the CDR3 is TGTGCCAGCAGCTTAGTAGCGGCCAATGAGCAGTTCTTC. V is TRBV7-9 and J is TRBJ2-1; D might be TRBD2 (6 bases). Germline-derived CDR1 and CDR2 are SEHNR and FQNEAQ (reference sequence). The CDR3 length is 13 residues. The V end lost 1 base, the J end lost 6 bases, and 7 bases lay between the germline ends.

The genes are TRBV7-2 and TRBJ2-1, with 7 bases lining up with TRBD2. Trimming removed 7 bases from V and 6 bases from J; junction bases left unmatched: 6. Germline assignment: CDR1 SGHTA and CDR2 FQGNSA. This CDR3 contains 13 residues. The CDR3 bases are TGTGCCAGCAATACGCGGACTAGCAATGAGCAGTTCTTC. Encoded protein: CASNTRTSNEQFF.

The chain couples TRBV6-5 to TRBJ2-2, with D perhaps TRBD1 (5 bases). Looked up from germline, CDR1 is MNHEY and CDR2 is SVGAGI. Deletions cut 0 bases from V and 7 bases from J, with 15 bases between. The CDR3 is 16 residues long. The CDR3 sequence is CASSYSEGVPNGELFF. The DNA for the CDR3 is TGTGCCAGCAGTTACTCTGAAGGGGTACCTAACGGGGAGCTGTTTTTT.

The chain employs TRBV15 and TRBJ1-4; no clear D gene. Deletions cut 5 bases from V and 5 bases from J, with 15 bases between. Looked up from germline, CDR1 is LNHNV and CDR2 is YYDKDF (reference sequence). The CDR3 loop spans 15 amino acids. CDR3 bases: TGTGCCACCAGCCGGCAGGCAGGCGTCAATGAAAAACTGTTTTTT. Translated, it gives CATSRQAGVNEKLFF.

The genes are TRBV5-4 and TRBJ2-6; D is possibly TRBD1 (6 bases). V gave up 6 bases and J gave up 1 base, with 17 bases separating them. CDR3 length: 17 amino acids. Per germline, CDR1 SGHNT and CDR2 YYREEE (reference sequence). Here the CDR3 reads CASTTGGGLSGANVLTF. The CDR3 DNA sequence: TGTGCCAGCACAACGGGTGGGGGCCTATCTGGGGCCAACGTCCTGACTTTC.

This clone was counted a single time. One end of the junction is discordant with germline, which a read error may explain. Other DNA sequences within the sample encode an identical CDR3. The chain is built from TRBV7-9 and TRBJ1-3, with TRBD1 identical over 11 bases. There are 17 residues in the CDR3. Germline loops: CDR1 SEHNR, CDR2 FQNEAQ (reference sequence). The CDR3 DNA follows: TGTGCCAGCAGTAAGGACAGGGGGCCCTTACTTGGAAACACCATATACTTT. Its translation: CASSKDRGPLLGNTIYF.

CDR3 loop: CASSLVAGGGQPQHF. The CDR3 coding sequence is TGTGCCAGCAGTTTAGTAGCAGGGGGCGGTCAGCCCCAGCATTTT. The J gene is TRBJ1-5, the V gene TRBV27, with TRBD1 identical over 8 bases. The CDR3 is made up of 15 amino acids. Trimming took 2 bases from V and 6 from J; bases not matched to a gene: 6. The germline CDR1 and CDR2 sequences are MNHEY and SMNVEV (reference sequence).

This chain connects TRBV28 to TRBJ2-6; D ambiguous. Germline V gene sequence: CDR1 MDHEN, CDR2 SYDVKM. This CDR3 region has 14 residues. V dropped 6 bases and J dropped 3 bases, with 9 bases sitting between them. CDR3 region: CASSLNGGANVLTF. The CDR3 nucleotides are TGTGCCAGCAGCCTAAACGGTGGGGCCAACGTCCTGACTTTC.

This chain links TRBV28 with TRBJ1-5; 8 nucleotides agree with TRBD1. From germline, CDR1 is MDHEN and CDR2 SYDVKM. With 6 bases clipped from V and 3 bases from J, the junction kept 10 bases outside the gene matches. The CDR3 is made up of 16 amino acids. The DNA of the CDR3 is TGTGCCAGCAGGGCGCCGACAGGGGCTAACAATCAGCCCCAGCATTTT. Its translation is CASRAPTGANNQPQHF.

The CDR3 region is CATSRDRRVGQPQHF. CDR3 in DNA: TGTGCCACCAGCAGAGATAGGAGGGTCGGTCAGCCCCAGCATTTT. The J gene is TRBJ1-5, the V gene TRBV15; no firm D call. The CDR3 covers 15 residues. CDR1 is LNHNV and CDR2 is YYDKDF in the germline V gene (reference sequence). Deletions cut 0 bases from V and 6 bases from J, with 12 bases between.

This clone has a handful of counts. The chain uses TRBV18 and TRBJ2-5; tentatively, D is TRBD2 (6 bases). The CDR3 is 14 amino acids. Trimming took 1 base from V and 2 from J, leaving 8 bases between them. Germline values: CDR1 KGHSH, CDR2 LQKENI. CDR3 region: CASSPQGGQETQYF. The CDR3, as DNA: TGTGCCAGCTCACCACAGGGAGGTCAAGAGACCCAGTACTTC.

The J gene is TRBJ1-1, the V gene TRBV27, with no clear D. Germline-derived CDR1 and CDR2 are MNHEY and SMNVEV (reference sequence). The V end lost 5 bases, the J end lost 10 bases, and 17 bases lay between the germline ends. CDR3 size: 13 residues. For the CDR3, the DNA is TGTGCCAGCAGTCCCCTGGGCGGGGAAGGAGCTTTCTTT. This sequence encodes CASSPLGGEGAFF.

This sequence joins TRBV7-3 and TRBJ1-1, with D hard to call. CDR1 is SGHTA and CDR2 is FQGTGA in the germline V gene. V was clipped by 5 bases and J by 2 bases, with 21 bases between them. There are 17 residues in the CDR3. The CDR3 spells CASSPTAGRGYNTEAFF. DNA for the CDR3: TGTGCCAGCAGCCCTACCGCGGGGAGAGGGTACAACACTGAAGCTTTCTTT.

Only a few counts were recorded for this clone. The chain combines TRBV7-2 with TRBJ2-3; 8 bases map to TRBD2. This CDR3 region has 15 residues. Germline V gene lookup returns CDR1 SGHTA and CDR2 FQGNSA. Germline trimming cut 3 bases from V and 3 bases from J; bases unmatched to any gene: 5. CDR3 bases: TGTGCCAGCAGCTTTCGGGGGGGAGCAACAGATACGCAGTATTTT. This encodes CASSFRGGATDTQYF.

The gene calls are TRBV5-6 and TRBJ2-7, with 7 bases matching TRBD2. The germline V gene has CDR1 SGHDT and CDR2 YYEEEE. Unmatched junction bases numbered 6, after V lost 0 bases and J lost 3 bases. The CDR3 has 15 amino acids. This chain's CDR3 is CASSLAASGLYEQYF. In DNA, the CDR3 is TGTGCCAGCAGCTTGGCGGCTAGCGGACTCTACGAGCAGTACTTC.

This clone was observed a few times. For the CDR3, the DNA is TGTGCCAGCAGCCTCAGGGGGGTCCAAGAGACCCAGTACTTC. Its translation is CASSLRGVQETQYF. The chain recombines TRBV7-9 with TRBJ2-5; weak D call: TRBD1 (7 bases). There are 14 residues in the CDR3. Germline lookup yields CDR1 SEHNR and CDR2 FQNEAQ (reference sequence). Between the trimmed V and J ends, which lost 5 bases and 1 base, there was a span of 11 bases. Drawing the rest from reference TRBV7-9 and TRBJ2-5, the complete variable domain is DTGVSQNPRHKITKRGQNVTFRCDPISEHNRLYWYRQTLGQGPEFLTYFQNEAQLEKSRLLSDRFSAERPKGSFSTLEIQRTEQGDSAMYLCASSLRGVQETQYFGPGTRLLVL.

This clone has just a few counts. This rearrangement joins TRBV10-3 to TRBJ1-2; D is undetermined. Germline loops: CDR1 ENHRY, CDR2 SYGVKD. This CDR3 has 15 residues. V lost 1 base, J lost 2 bases, and 11 bases lay in between. The CDR3 DNA reads TGTGCCATCAGTGAGTACCCTCGCGAGAACTATGGCTACACCTTC. Translated: CAISEYPRENYGYTF.

The rearrangement uses TRBV7-2 and TRBJ1-4; 8 bases are a match to TRBD1. J lost 8 bases, V lost 5 bases, and 7 bases had no gene match. The CDR3 sequence is 14 residues long. Germline V lookup: CDR1 SGHTA, CDR2 FQGNSA. CDR3 sequence: CASSRDRGREKLFF. CDR3 DNA sequence: TGTGCCAGCAGCCGCGACAGGGGAAGGGAAAAACTGTTTTTT. The whole variable domain, remainder taken from reference TRBV7-2 and TRBJ1-4, is GAGVSQSPSNKVTEKGKDVELRCDPISGHTALYWYRQSLGQGLEFLIYFQGNSAPDKSGLPSDRFSAERTGGSVSTLTIQRTQQEDSAVYLCASSRDRGREKLFFGSGTQLSVL.

This sequence joins TRBV28 and TRBJ1-3; TRBD1 agrees at 7 bases. CDR1 and CDR2 (germline): MDHEN, SYDVKM. CDR3 length: 17 amino acids. V gave up 3 bases and J gave up 3 bases; unmatched junction bases: 11. CDR3 bases: TGTGCCAGCAGTTTCCCTCAGGGGGAGTCCTTTGGAAACACCATATATTTT. This translates into CASSFPQGESFGNTIYF.